The 28 T cell receptor beta chains below all came from one sample that was sequenced in a study of response to subunit inactivated influenza vaccine. Via MiXCR, TCRdb re-called the RT-PCR reads, giving one row per CDR3 protein. The data contain about 480,000 distinct CDR3 sequences, about an eighth of them singletons. Sequencing used PBMCs from blood, obtained 35 to 45 days after vaccination. The receptors stem from a man aged 45-65 years who received an inactivated influenza vaccine.

This clonotype came up many times. J is TRBJ2-5 and V is TRBV6-2 or TRBV6-3; perhaps TRBD1 as D (6 bases). From germline, CDR1 is MNHEY and CDR2 SVGEGT. Trimming cost V 0 bases and J 2 bases, with 16 bases left between them. This CDR3 is 17 amino acids long. The CDR3 DNA sequence: TGTGCCAGCAGTTACTCCATAGACAGGTCCGATCAAGAGACCCAGTACTTC. Its protein product is CASSYSIDRSDQETQYF.

CDR3 loop: CASSQDWRGELFF. As DNA, the CDR3 is TGTGCCAGCAGTCAGGACTGGAGGGGGGAGCTGTTTTTT. The gene calls are TRBV7-9 and TRBJ2-2; D perhaps matches TRBD2 (5 bases). V was trimmed by 6 bases and J by 8 bases, leaving 13 bases between them. Germline V CDR1 and CDR2: SEHNR, FQNEAQ (reference sequence). There are 13 residues in the CDR3. The whole variable domain, filled in from reference TRBV7-9 and TRBJ2-2, reads DTGVSQNPRHKITKRGQNVTFRCDPISEHNRLYWYRQTLGQGPEFLTYFQNEAQLEKSRLLSDRFSAERPKGSFSTLEIQRTEQGDSAMYLCASSQDWRGELFFGEGSRLTVL.

This clonotype was found many times. V gene TRBV12-3 or TRBV12-4 combines with J gene TRBJ1-3; D not resolved. The CDR3 runs to 13 residues. V lost 5 bases and J lost 4, with 9 bases in between. The CDR3 bases are TGTGCCAGCAGTGGTGGACCCGGAAACACCATATATTTT. Protein sequence: CASSGGPGNTIYF.

The chain couples TRBV20-1 to TRBJ1-6; D is uncertain. Germline CDR1 DFQATT, CDR2 SNEGSKA (reference sequence). V was clipped by 0 bases and J by 4 bases, with 10 bases between them. This CDR3 comprises 15 residues. The CDR3 loop reads CSAREQGSYNSPLHF. The CDR3 region has the DNA TGCAGTGCTAGAGAACAAGGGTCTTATAATTCACCCCTCCACTTT.

The table lists this clonotype with a few counts. This CDR3 reads CSVQPSSEEQYF. The DNA of the CDR3 is TGCAGCGTCCAGCCTTCTTCGGAGGAGCAGTACTTC. This sequence joins TRBV29-1 and TRBJ2-7; D ambiguous. With 6 bases removed from V and 7 bases from J, the gap between germline ends came to 16 bases. Germline V gene data show CDR1 as SQVTM and CDR2 as ANQGSEA. CDR3 size: 12 residues.

The sample holds a few counts of this clonotype. The chain uses TRBV7-9 and TRBJ1-2; possible D gene TRBD1, 6 bases. This CDR3 comprises 14 residues. The germline V and J ends were trimmed by 4 bases and 2 bases, with 11 bases remaining between them. Germline V lookup: CDR1 SEHNR, CDR2 FQNEAQ (reference sequence). The CDR3 nucleotides are TGTGCCAGCAGCTCACAGGGTTGGAACTATGGCTACACCTTC. Protein: CASSSQGWNYGYTF.

The chain is built from TRBV28 and TRBJ2-7; TRBD1 or TRBD2 may be the D gene (6 bases each). This CDR3 comprises 16 residues. In germline, CDR1 is MDHEN, CDR2 SYDVKM. Trimming left V 6 bases short and J 6 bases short, with 24 bases between. CDR3 region: CASSPPGADKFGEQYF. CDR3 sequence (DNA): TGTGCCAGCAGCCCCCCGGGGGCCGACAAATTCGGCGAGCAGTACTTC.

The chain uses TRBV18 and TRBJ2-5; 9 positions match TRBD2. The germline CDR1 and CDR2 sequences are KGHSH and LQKENI. The V and J ends lost 0 bases and 6 bases, in that order; junction bases with no gene match: 8. The CDR3 covers 16 residues. The CDR3 loop reads CASSPPISGSGKTQYF. The CDR3 nucleotides are TGTGCCAGCTCACCACCGATTAGCGGGAGCGGGAAGACCCAGTACTTC.

The table lists this clonotype with a few counts. The rearrangement joins TRBV5-1 to TRBJ1-1, with D hard to call. The CDR3 has 13 amino acids. Germline lookup yields CDR1 SGHRS and CDR2 YFSETQ. With 0 bases removed from V and 8 bases from J, the gap between germline ends came to 11 bases. The CDR3 region is CASSLDGFGEAFF. DNA of the CDR3: TGCGCCAGCAGCTTGGATGGTTTCGGGGAAGCTTTCTTT.

This clonotype was detected a few times. The DNA of the CDR3 is TGCAGTGCTAGAGATCGTATACTAGCGGGGGGGAATAAACAAGAGACCCAGTACTTC. Translated: CSARDRILAGGNKQETQYF. V gene TRBV20-1 combines with J gene TRBJ2-5; the match to TRBD2 covers 13 bases. V lost 0 bases and J lost 2; bases outside the gene matches: 12. The germline V gene has CDR1 DFQATT and CDR2 SNEGSKA (reference sequence). This CDR3 region has 19 residues.

The chain couples TRBV11-2 to TRBJ2-3; D call uncertain. The V end was cut by 2 bases, the J end by 0 bases, with 9 bases between. The CDR3 consists of 15 residues. Germline V lookup: CDR1 SGHAT, CDR2 FQNNGV. The CDR3 loop is CASSLRPSSTDTQYF. DNA for the CDR3: TGTGCCAGCAGCTTACGACCTTCTAGCACAGATACGCAGTATTTT.

The sample holds a few counts of this clonotype. The rearrangement uses TRBV12-3 or TRBV12-4 and TRBJ1-3; no firm D call. Trimming cost V 1 base and J 1 base, with 8 bases left between them. The CDR3 totals 15 residues. The CDR3: CASSLDGRSGNTIYF. CDR3 DNA sequence: TGTGCCAGCAGTTTAGACGGGAGATCTGGAAACACCATATATTTT.

This clonotype came up a few times. The rearrangement uses TRBV20-1 and TRBJ2-7; TRBD2 agrees at 8 bases. The CDR3 is 17 residues long. Germline loops: CDR1 DFQATT, CDR2 SNEGSKA (reference sequence). The trim removed 6 bases at V and 0 bases at J, leaving 16 bases unmatched. This CDR3 is CSASVAGGGLSSYEQYF. The CDR3 bases are TGCAGTGCAAGCGTCGCGGGAGGTGGTTTAAGCTCCTACGAGCAGTACTTC.

This chain uses TRBV29-1 with TRBJ2-6; D is perhaps TRBD1 (5 bases). The germline gives CDR1 SQVTM, CDR2 ANQGSEA. Trimming left V 8 bases short and J 9 bases short, with 20 bases between. The CDR3 spans 14 residues. CDR3 region: CSPSPPNQGNVLTF. CDR3 nucleotide sequence: TGCAGCCCCTCCCCCCCGAATCAGGGCAACGTCCTGACTTTC. The variable domain in full, with the rest retrieved from reference TRBV29-1 and TRBJ2-6, is SAVISQKPSRDICQRGTSLTIQCQVDSQVTMMFWYRQQPGQSLTLIATANQGSEATYESGFVIDKFPISRPNLTFSTLTVSNMSPEDSSIYLCSPSPPNQGNVLTFGAGSRLTVL.

The V gene is TRBV9, the J gene TRBJ2-5; 7 bases map to TRBD2. This CDR3 comprises 15 residues. Germline V gene sequence: CDR1 SGDLS, CDR2 YYNGEE. Losses at the gene ends were 4 bases for V and 5 bases for J; bases not matched to a gene: 11. The CDR3 nucleotides are TGTGCCAGCAGCCCCGGCGGGGGAACCCGGGAGACCCAGTACTTC. It codes for CASSPGGGTRETQYF.

This clonotype was detected a few times. This chain connects TRBV5-1 to TRBJ2-3; 7 nucleotides align to TRBD2. The CDR3 covers 16 residues. The V gene's germline CDR1 is SGHRS and CDR2 YFSETQ. Losses at the gene ends were 1 base for V and 0 bases for J; bases not matched to a gene: 5. The CDR3 protein is CASSLQLASSTDTQYF. The CDR3 coding sequence is TGCGCCAGCAGCTTGCAACTAGCGTCGAGCACAGATACGCAGTATTTT.

CDR3 DNA sequence: TGTGCCAGCAGCTTAGACGGCAGGGGTAATGGCTACACCTTC. It specifies CASSLDGRGNGYTF. This chain links TRBV7-2 with TRBJ1-2, with a tentative D call TRBD1 (6 bases). CDR1 SGHTA and CDR2 FQGNSA come from the germline V gene. Trimming shortened V by 1 base and J by 6 bases, and 12 bases separated the two germline ends. The CDR3 is 14 amino acids.

The chain has TRBV20-1 and TRBJ2-3; D perhaps matches TRBD1 (5 bases). The germline V gene has CDR1 DFQATT and CDR2 SNEGSKA (reference sequence). There are 15 residues in the CDR3. V was cut by 3 bases and J by 0 bases, with 13 bases left in between. CDR3 region: CSARSPRESTDTQYF. The CDR3 DNA follows: TGCAGTGCTAGGTCCCCCAGGGAAAGCACAGATACGCAGTATTTT.

This clonotype has only a few counts. The chain joins TRBV29-1 to TRBJ2-3; D gene uncertain. The V end was cut by 7 bases, the J end by 5 bases, with 10 bases between. The CDR3 is 11 amino acids. Per the germline V gene, CDR1 is SQVTM and CDR2 is ANQGSEA. The CDR3 DNA reads as TGCAGCGCAAAGGTCCTAGATACGCAGTATTTT. It is translated as CSAKVLDTQYF.

CDR3 DNA sequence: TGTGCCATCAGTGATAACAGTCCTGGAAACACCATATATTTT. This gives the protein CAISDNSPGNTIYF. The chain is built from TRBV10-3 and TRBJ1-3; D not certain. V lost 3 bases and J lost 2, with 8 bases in between. The V gene's germline CDR1 is ENHRY and CDR2 SYGVKD. This CDR3 spans 14 amino acids.

The chain joins TRBV20-1 to TRBJ2-3, with TRBD2 as a possible D gene (6 bases). V lost 6 bases and J 4 bases, leaving 20 bases between the germline ends. CDR3 size: 15 residues. The V gene's germline CDR1 is DFQATT and CDR2 SNEGSKA (reference sequence). CDR3 region: CSATKTAEGSDTQYF. The CDR3 bases are TGCAGTGCGACAAAAACAGCGGAGGGCTCAGATACGCAGTATTTT.

In its sample, this clonotype was seen many times. This CDR3 reads CASRPTGGQPQHF. CDR3 coding DNA: TGTGCCAGCAGGCCTACAGGGGGTCAGCCCCAGCATTTT. V is TRBV12-3 or TRBV12-4 and J is TRBJ1-5; TRBD1 agrees at 8 bases. Trimming cost V 6 bases and J 6 bases; bases outside gene matches: 4. This CDR3 spans 13 amino acids.

The table lists this clonotype with a few counts. This sequence joins TRBV10-3 and TRBJ1-4; D remains unclear. V was cut by 6 bases and J by 6 bases, with 14 bases left in between. From germline, CDR1 is ENHRY and CDR2 SYGVKD. This CDR3 contains 14 residues. CDR3 protein: CAISPDGLDEKLFF. As DNA, the CDR3 is TGTGCCATCAGCCCGGACGGGTTGGATGAAAAACTGTTTTTT.

The rearrangement links TRBV11-1 to TRBJ2-1; the match to TRBD2 covers 12 bases. Germline CDR1 and CDR2: SGHAT and FQDESV (reference sequence). V trimming: 5 bases; J trimming: 0 bases; junction bases outside the gene matches: 11. CDR3 size: 19 residues. The CDR3 protein is CASSRGLLAGGSSYNEQFF. CDR3 DNA: TGTGCCAGCAGCCGCGGCCTTCTAGCGGGGGGGAGCTCCTACAATGAGCAGTTCTTC.

The rearrangement links TRBV24-1 to TRBJ2-6; D is perhaps TRBD1 or TRBD2 (5 bases each). The CDR3 runs to 17 residues. Germline values: CDR1 KGHDR, CDR2 SFDVKD. V was cut by 3 bases and J by 2 bases, with 13 bases left in between. The CDR3 loop reads CATSDTPGTTGANVLTF. The CDR3 nucleotides read TGTGCCACCAGTGATACACCCGGGACCACTGGGGCCAACGTCCTGACTTTC.

The chain is built from TRBV6-2 or TRBV6-3 and TRBJ2-1, with TRBD2 matching over 15 bases. The CDR3 is made up of 19 amino acids. Germline V CDR1 and CDR2: MNHEY, SVGEGT. V gave up 3 bases and J gave up 2 bases; unmatched junction bases: 8. CDR3 coding DNA: TGTGCCAGCAGTTATCCGGGACTAGCGGGAGGAACGCCCTACAATGAGCAGTTCTTC. Protein product: CASSYPGLAGGTPYNEQFF.

This chain links TRBV6-2 or TRBV6-3 with TRBJ2-2; D remains ambiguous. V was shortened by 0 bases and J by 9 bases, with 5 bases between the two germline ends. This CDR3 spans 12 amino acids. CDR1 MNHEY and CDR2 SVGEGT come from the germline V gene. The CDR3 sequence is CASSYSGRELFF. The CDR3, as DNA: TGTGCCAGCAGTTACTCAGGGCGGGAGCTGTTTTTT.

This clonotype has only a few counts. The chain couples TRBV11-1 to TRBJ2-3, with TRBD2 as a possible D gene (6 bases). Trimming cost V 6 bases and J 0 bases, with 22 bases left between them. Germline CDR1 SGHAT, CDR2 FQDESV (reference sequence). CDR3 size: 18 residues. The CDR3 spells CASRPHGREKRSTDTQYF. As DNA, the CDR3 is TGTGCCAGCAGGCCACACGGGAGAGAAAAGAGAAGCACAGATACGCAGTATTTT.